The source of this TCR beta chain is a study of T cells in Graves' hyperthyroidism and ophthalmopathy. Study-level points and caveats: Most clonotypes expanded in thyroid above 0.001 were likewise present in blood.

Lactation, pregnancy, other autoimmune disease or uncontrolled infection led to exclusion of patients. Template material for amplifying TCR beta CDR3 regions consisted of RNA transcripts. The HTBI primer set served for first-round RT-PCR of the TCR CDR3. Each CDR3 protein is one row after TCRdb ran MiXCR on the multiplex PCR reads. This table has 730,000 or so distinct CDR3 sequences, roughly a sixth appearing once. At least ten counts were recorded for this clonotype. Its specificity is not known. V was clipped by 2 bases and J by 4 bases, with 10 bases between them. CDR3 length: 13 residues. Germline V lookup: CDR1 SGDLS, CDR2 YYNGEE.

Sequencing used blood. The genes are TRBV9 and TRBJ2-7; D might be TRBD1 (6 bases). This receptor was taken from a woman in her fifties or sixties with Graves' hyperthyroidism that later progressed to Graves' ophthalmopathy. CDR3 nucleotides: TGTGCCAGCAGCGTGGACAGAGATTACGAGCAGTACTTC. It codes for CASSVDRDYEQYF.